Below, one T cell receptor (beta chain) is given with its context. The antigen is not known. The germline gene is not matched at one end of the junction; a read error may be the cause. This CDR3 comprises 15 residues. Germline V gene sequence: CDR1 SGHNT, CDR2 YENEEA. The sample belongs to a study of identical twins. TCRdb fed the 5' RACE reads into MiXCR, producing one record per CDR3 protein. Counted here are about 280,000 distinct CDR3 sequences, about 8.9% occurring once; the ten biggest clones make up over 2%. Study-level findings and limits: A lower insertion count was a feature of abundant cord blood beta clonotypes, with no such feature in memory repertoires. Cross-sectional statistics, not tracking of the same donors, supported the conclusions. Twin sharing of out-of-frame TCR alpha was underestimated by models in monozygotic pairs.

The same data also went into a second study, on yellow fever vaccine responses in identical twins.

The rearrangement uses TRBV11-3 and TRBJ2-7; D uncertain. The sample was memory (CD45RO+) T cells sorted from blood. This clonotype was obtained from a woman younger than 30 in good health. The CDR3 coding sequence is TGTGTCAGCAGCTTAGATCATTCAGCTTCCTACGAGCAGTACTTC. Translated, it gives CVSSLDHSASYEQYF.